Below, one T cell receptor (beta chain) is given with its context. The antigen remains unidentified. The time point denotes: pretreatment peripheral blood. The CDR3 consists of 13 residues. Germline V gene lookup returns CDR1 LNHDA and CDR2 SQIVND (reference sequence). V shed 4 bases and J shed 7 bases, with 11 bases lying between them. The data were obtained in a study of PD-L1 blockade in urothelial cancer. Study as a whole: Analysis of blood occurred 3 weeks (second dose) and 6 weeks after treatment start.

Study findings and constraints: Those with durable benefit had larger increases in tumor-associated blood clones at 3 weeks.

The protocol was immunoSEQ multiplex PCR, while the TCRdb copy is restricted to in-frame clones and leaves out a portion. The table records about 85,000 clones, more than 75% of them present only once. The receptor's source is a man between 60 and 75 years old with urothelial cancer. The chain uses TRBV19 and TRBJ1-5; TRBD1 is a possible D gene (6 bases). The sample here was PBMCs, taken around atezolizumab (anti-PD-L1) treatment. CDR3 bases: TGTGCCAGTAGTACAAGCAGGGGACAGCCCCAGCATTTT. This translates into CASSTSRGQPQHF.